This T cell receptor (beta chain) is from a study of blood T cell repertoires in COVID-19. The table came from immunoSEQ multiplex PCR; TCRdb's copy has only in-frame clones and leaves some out. The table includes 240,000 or so clones, around 88% detected once. CDR3 length equals 15 residues. V dropped 5 bases and J dropped 6 bases, with 19 bases sitting between them. From germline, CDR1 is SGHTA and CDR2 FQGTGA. This clonotype was obtained from a woman in her twenties or thirties who had recovered from COVID-19. V usage is TRBV7-3 and J usage is TRBJ1-1, with D maybe TRBD1 (5 bases). Sequenced sample: peripheral blood. As DNA, the CDR3 is TGTGCCAGCAGCCCCCTGGGAGGGGCTGCGGCTGAAGCTTTCTTT. It yields the protein CASSPLGGAAAEAFF.